This T cell receptor (beta chain) was sequenced in a study of human T cells and chemical hapten exposure. About the study: Per-sample TCR yield variation was attributed mainly to small pooled library volume differences.

Study results and caveats: The number of TCRs above 1 in 1000 frequency did not change after DPC sensitization.

This CDR3 region has 15 residues. Trimming removed 6 bases at V and 5 bases at J, with 17 bases between. This clonotype occurred a few times. Its antigen is unidentified. The study used a library that attached unique molecular identifiers to individual cDNA molecules. How the authors handled the data: Across samples, TCR counts had a median of about 100,000 and ranged from about 20,000 to 690,600. TCRdb independently ran MiXCR on the RACE reads; one entry per CDR3 protein. Here the V and J calls rest on TCRdb's processing, not on the authors' analysis. The sample yields more than 75,000 distinct CDR3 sequences, 7% to 9% seen once. Specified time point: healthy volunteer bleed at 6 weeks. Before extraction, the whole blood was not fractionated, and total RNA was taken from it.

The sequencing input was whole blood. This receptor was identified in a male donor in good health. Some clones in this sample may be carry-over from other donors' samples. This chain links TRBV12-3 or TRBV12-4 with TRBJ1-5, with D possibly matching TRBD1 (6 bases). The CDR3 protein is CASRIGGQAHQPQHF. The CDR3 bases are TGTGCCAGCAGAATCGGGGGCCAGGCTCATCAGCCCCAGCATTTT.